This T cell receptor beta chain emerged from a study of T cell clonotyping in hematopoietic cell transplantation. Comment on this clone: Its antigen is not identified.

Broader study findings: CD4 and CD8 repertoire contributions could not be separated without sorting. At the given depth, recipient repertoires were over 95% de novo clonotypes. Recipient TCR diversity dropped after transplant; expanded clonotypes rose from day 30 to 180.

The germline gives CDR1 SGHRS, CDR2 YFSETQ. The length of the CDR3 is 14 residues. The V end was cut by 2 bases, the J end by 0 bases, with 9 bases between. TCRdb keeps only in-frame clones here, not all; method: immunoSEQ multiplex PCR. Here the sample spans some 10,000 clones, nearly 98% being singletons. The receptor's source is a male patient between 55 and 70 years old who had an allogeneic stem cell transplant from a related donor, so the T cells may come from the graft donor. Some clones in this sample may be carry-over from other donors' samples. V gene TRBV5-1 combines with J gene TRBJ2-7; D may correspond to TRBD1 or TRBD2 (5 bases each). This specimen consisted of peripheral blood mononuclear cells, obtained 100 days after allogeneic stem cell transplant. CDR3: CASSFGGSSYEQYF. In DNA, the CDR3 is TGCGCCAGCAGCTTTGGGGGTTCCTCCTACGAGCAGTACTTC.